The 22 T cell receptor beta chains below come from one sample, sequenced in a study of neurological immune-mediated disorders. TCRdb ran MiXCR on the 5' RACE reads and lists one entry per CDR3 protein. Of roughly 61,000 distinct CDR3 sequences in the sample, around 10% were seen once. Time point indicated: longitudinal time-point 1 (baseline). Material: PBMCs. The receptors come from a male donor with HTLV-1-associated myelopathy (HAM/TSP).

The genes are TRBV5-1 and TRBJ2-1, with 14 nucleotides matching TRBD2. Unmatched junction bases numbered 5, after V lost 1 base and J lost 8 bases. Per the germline V gene, CDR1 is SGHRS and CDR2 is YFSETQ. There are 16 residues in the CDR3. The DNA for the CDR3 is TGCGCCAGCAGCTTGCCGGGACTAGCGGGGGTTGATGAGCAGTTCTTC. Translation gives CASSLPGLAGVDEQFF.

At least ten counts were recorded for this clonotype. The chain combines TRBV20-1 with TRBJ2-2, with D possibly TRBD2 on 6 matching bases. The CDR3 is 14 amino acids. Between the trimmed V and J ends, which lost 3 bases and 3 bases, there was a span of 11 bases. Germline CDR1 DFQATT, CDR2 SNEGSKA (reference sequence). The CDR3 sequence: CSASRGGDTGELFF. The CDR3 coding sequence is TGCAGTGCTAGCCGCGGAGGGGACACCGGGGAGCTGTTTTTT.

This clonotype was seen ten or more times. The chain couples TRBV7-2 to TRBJ1-1, with a weak D call TRBD1 (5 bases). V gave up 0 bases and J gave up 7 bases, with 9 bases separating them. Germline CDR1 reads SGHTA; CDR2 reads FQGNSA. The CDR3 length is 13 residues. The CDR3 DNA sequence: TGTGCCAGCAGCTTAGCAAGGAGGGGTGAAGCTTTCTTT. This codes for CASSLARRGEAFF.

The gene calls are TRBV20-1 and TRBJ1-2, with TRBD1 matching over 8 bases. Trimming took 5 bases from V and 7 from J; bases not matched to a gene: 6. The CDR3 runs 12 residues. Germline V gives CDR1 DFQATT, CDR2 SNEGSKA (reference sequence). This CDR3 reads CSAWTGRGGYTF. The CDR3 DNA follows: TGCAGTGCTTGGACAGGGCGGGGTGGCTACACCTTC.

Notes on this clonotype: A read error is possible here, since a much larger clone lies one base away. The rearrangement uses TRBV12-3 or TRBV12-4 and TRBJ2-5; the D call may be TRBD1 or TRBD2 (5 bases each). The CDR3 covers 14 residues. The DNA of the CDR3 is TGTGCCAGCAGTTTAGCGTGGGGCAGGGAGACCCATTACTTC. Translation gives CASSLAWGRETHYF.

This clonotype came up many times. This sequence joins TRBV3-1 and TRBJ2-7, with D possibly TRBD1 on 6 matching bases. The germline V and J ends were trimmed by 4 bases and 4 bases, with 11 bases remaining between them. Germline V CDR1 and CDR2: LGHDT, YNNKEL (reference sequence). The CDR3 totals 13 residues. In DNA, the CDR3 is TGTGCCAGCAGCCTCAGGGGCGGATACGAGCAGTACTTC. This encodes CASSLRGGYEQYF.

This clonotype was observed many times. The V call is TRBV9, the J call TRBJ2-5; TRBD1 matches at 7 bases. Trimming took 1 base from V and 3 from J; bases not matched to a gene: 3. The CDR3 consists of 14 residues. The germline CDR1 and CDR2 sequences are SGDLS and YYNGEE. The CDR3 loop is CASSVPGTEETQYF. Written as DNA, the CDR3 is TGTGCCAGCAGCGTACCCGGGACAGAAGAGACCCAGTACTTC.

This clonotype was counted ten times or more. The chain has TRBV29-1 and TRBJ2-7, with D possibly matching TRBD2 (5 bases). Between the trimmed V and J ends, which lost 0 bases and 2 bases, there was a span of 8 bases. This CDR3 has 13 residues. Germline CDR1 reads SQVTM; CDR2 reads ANQGSEA. As DNA, the CDR3 is TGCAGCGTTGAAGACGGGGAGACCTACGAGCAGTACTTC. Translating it yields CSVEDGETYEQYF.

This clonotype was counted many times. The chain uses TRBV5-5 and TRBJ2-7; TRBD1 is a possible D gene (6 bases). This CDR3 region has 13 residues. Germline CDR1 and CDR2: SGHKS and YYEKEE (reference sequence). The V and J ends lost 4 bases and 2 bases respectively, with 10 bases between them. The CDR3 DNA reads as TGTGCCAGCAGCCGACCAGGGGCCTACGAGCAGTACTTC. Amino acids: CASSRPGAYEQYF.

The chain recombines TRBV18 with TRBJ2-3, with D maybe TRBD2 (5 bases). Germline V gene data show CDR1 as KGHSH and CDR2 as LQKENI. CDR3 size: 15 residues. Trimming shortened V by 0 bases and J by 7 bases, and 14 bases separated the two germline ends. CDR3 DNA sequence: TGTGCCAGCTCACCACCGTCGGGGTACGGATATACGCAGTATTTT. Protein sequence: CASSPPSGYGYTQYF.

This clonotype was observed many times. The CDR3: CASSSGLAGGETQYF. The DNA for the CDR3 is TGCGCCAGCAGCTCAGGACTAGCGGGAGGAGAGACCCAGTACTTC. This chain links TRBV5-1 with TRBJ2-5, with TRBD2 identical over 14 bases. This CDR3 has 15 amino acids. Germline trimming cut 3 bases from V and 4 bases from J; bases unmatched to any gene: 2. From germline, CDR1 is SGHRS and CDR2 YFSETQ.

This clonotype was seen repeatedly, ten times or more. Relative to the germline gene, one junction end is altered; a read error may explain this. The chain couples TRBV7-2 to TRBJ2-4, with D unclear. Germline lookup yields CDR1 SGHTA and CDR2 FQGNSA. This CDR3 is 12 amino acids long. CDR3 in DNA: TGTGCCAGCAGCTTAAGGCCCGGGCCTCCGTCGTTC. It yields the protein CASSLRPGPPSF.

The rearrangement links TRBV3-1 to TRBJ2-7, with TRBD2 matching over 15 bases. Unmatched junction bases numbered 0, after V lost 1 base and J lost 2 bases. CDR1 is LGHDT, CDR2 YNNKEL, per germline (reference sequence). CDR3 length equals 16 residues. The CDR3 region is CASSQGTSGGAYEQYF. DNA for the CDR3: TGTGCCAGCAGCCAAGGGACTAGCGGGGGGGCCTACGAGCAGTACTTC.

This clonotype turned up a few times. The CDR3 sequence is CASSSLDRGLDDQPQHF. The CDR3 DNA reads as TGTGCCAGCAGTTCCCTGGACAGGGGGCTGGATGATCAGCCCCAGCATTTT. The chain recombines TRBV6-6 with TRBJ1-5; 11 bases line up with TRBD1. Germline V lookup: CDR1 MNHNY, CDR2 SVGAGI (reference sequence). The CDR3 has 17 residues. V gave up 4 bases and J gave up 5 bases; unmatched junction bases: 10.

Ten or more counts support this clonotype. The chain combines TRBV2 with TRBJ2-5; D call uncertain. The germline gives CDR1 SNHLY, CDR2 FYNNEI. V was pared by 3 bases and J by 4 bases, with 9 bases between. There are 13 residues in the CDR3. The CDR3 protein is CASSETMGETQYF. The CDR3 region has the DNA TGTGCCAGCAGTGAGACAATGGGAGAGACCCAGTACTTC.

This clonotype has ten or more counts. The chain uses TRBV2 and TRBJ2-7; D is perhaps TRBD1 or TRBD2 (5 bases each). Germline assignment: CDR1 SNHLY and CDR2 FYNNEI. V shed 6 bases and J shed 6 bases, with 18 bases lying between them. This CDR3 is 14 amino acids long. DNA of the CDR3: TGTGCCAGCAGGACCCCGGGACCTCCGTTCGAGCAGTACTTC. The encoded protein is CASRTPGPPFEQYF.

This clonotype appeared many times. The CDR3: CASSQTSGFYNEQFF. Here the CDR3 DNA reads TGCGCCAGCAGCCAGACTAGCGGGTTCTACAATGAGCAGTTCTTC. The gene calls are TRBV4-3 and TRBJ2-1, with TRBD2 identical over 10 bases. Germline V gene data show CDR1 as LGHNA and CDR2 as YSLEER. V trimming: 3 bases; J trimming: 3 bases; junction bases outside the gene matches: 2. The CDR3 sequence is 15 residues long.

There are many counts of this clonotype. This rearrangement joins TRBV20-1 to TRBJ1-2, with a weak D call TRBD1 (6 bases). The CDR3 sequence is 14 residues long. Germline V CDR1 and CDR2: DFQATT, SNEGSKA (reference sequence). V lost 1 base and J 2 bases, leaving 11 bases between the germline ends. DNA for the CDR3: TGCAGTGCTAGAGTACAGGGTTTGAACTATGGCTACACCTTC. Amino acids: CSARVQGLNYGYTF.

This clonotype showed up many times. The chain recombines TRBV4-2 with TRBJ1-1; perhaps TRBD1 as D (5 bases). The CDR3 is 14 amino acids. V lost 4 bases, J lost 3 bases, and 12 bases lay in between. The germline CDR1 and CDR2 sequences are LGHNA and YNFKEQ. The CDR3 loop reads CASSLIGTYTEAFF. CDR3 DNA: TGTGCCAGCAGCCTTATCGGGACTTACACTGAAGCTTTCTTT.

This clonotype was seen repeatedly, ten times or more. The J gene is TRBJ2-3, the V gene TRBV30, with TRBD2 matching 8 bases. The CDR3 has 14 amino acids. Germline V lookup: CDR1 GTSNPN, CDR2 SVGIG (reference sequence). V was pared by 5 bases and J by 4 bases, with 8 bases of the junction left unmatched. The CDR3 nucleotides read TGTGCCTGGTCCGGGCCAGCGGGGGCAGATACGCAGTATTTT. It specifies CAWSGPAGADTQYF.

This clonotype was recorded at least ten times. The chain carries TRBV5-5 and TRBJ2-5; D is possibly TRBD1 (5 bases). Germline V CDR1 and CDR2: SGHKS, YYEKEE (reference sequence). The CDR3 is 14 amino acids. Trimming took off 0 bases at V and 2 bases at J, with 8 bases between the two ends. Here the CDR3 DNA reads TGTGCCAGCAGCTTGGCGACAGCACAAGAGACCCAGTACTTC. As protein: CASSLATAQETQYF.

This clonotype was recorded at least ten times. The chain combines TRBV6-1 with TRBJ1-2; no definite D call. Germline lookup yields CDR1 MNHNS and CDR2 SASEGT. V was cut by 4 bases and J by 4 bases, with 10 bases left in between. The length of the CDR3 is 13 residues. DNA of the CDR3: TGTGCCAGCAGTGTATTACAACTCTATGGCTACACCTTC. It codes for CASSVLQLYGYTF.